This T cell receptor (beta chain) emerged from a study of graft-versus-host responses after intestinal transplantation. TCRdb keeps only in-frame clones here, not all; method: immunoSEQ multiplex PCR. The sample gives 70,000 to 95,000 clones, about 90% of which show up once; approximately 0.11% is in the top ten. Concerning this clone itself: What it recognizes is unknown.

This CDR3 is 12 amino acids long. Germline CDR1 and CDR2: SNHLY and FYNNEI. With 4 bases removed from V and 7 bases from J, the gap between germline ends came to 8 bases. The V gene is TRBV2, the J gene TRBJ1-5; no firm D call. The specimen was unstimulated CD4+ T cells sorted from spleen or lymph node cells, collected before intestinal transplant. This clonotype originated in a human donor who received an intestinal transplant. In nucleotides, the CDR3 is TGTGCCAGCAGTGCCTGGGAGCAGCCCCAGCATTTT. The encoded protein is CASSAWEQPQHF.